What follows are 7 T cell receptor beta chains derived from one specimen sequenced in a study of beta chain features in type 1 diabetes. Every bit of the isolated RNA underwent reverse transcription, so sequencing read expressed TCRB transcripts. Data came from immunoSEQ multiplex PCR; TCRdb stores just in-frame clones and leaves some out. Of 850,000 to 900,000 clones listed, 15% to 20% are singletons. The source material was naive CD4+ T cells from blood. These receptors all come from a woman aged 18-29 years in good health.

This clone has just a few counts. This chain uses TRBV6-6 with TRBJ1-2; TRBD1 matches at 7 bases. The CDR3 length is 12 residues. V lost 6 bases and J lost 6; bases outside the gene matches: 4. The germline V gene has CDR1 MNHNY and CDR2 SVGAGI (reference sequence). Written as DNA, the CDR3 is TGTGCCAGCAGGGAACAGGGGAATGGCTACACCTTC. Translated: CASREQGNGYTF.

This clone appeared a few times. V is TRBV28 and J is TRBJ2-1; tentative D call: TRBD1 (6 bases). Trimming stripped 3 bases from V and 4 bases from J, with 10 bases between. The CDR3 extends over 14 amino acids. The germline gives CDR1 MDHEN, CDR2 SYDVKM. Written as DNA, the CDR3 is TGTGCCAGCAGTTTCCCGGACAGATACAATGAGCAGTTCTTC. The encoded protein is CASSFPDRYNEQFF.

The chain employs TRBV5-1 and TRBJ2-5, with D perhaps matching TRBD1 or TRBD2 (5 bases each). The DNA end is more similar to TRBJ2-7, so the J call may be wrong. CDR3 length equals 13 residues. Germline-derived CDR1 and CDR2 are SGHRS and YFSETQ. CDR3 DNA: TGCGCCAGCAGCTTGGTAACCGGGGCCGAGCAGTACTTC. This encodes CASSLVTGAEQYF.

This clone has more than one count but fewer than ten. CDR3 coding DNA: TGTGCCAGCAGCCTAGTCTTGGGTAGGACTGAAGCTTTCTTT. Encoded protein: CASSLVLGRTEAFF. The chain is built from TRBV11-2 and TRBJ1-1; the D is unclear. The CDR3 totals 14 residues. Germline CDR1 reads SGHAT; CDR2 reads FQNNGV. Trimming stripped 5 bases from V and 5 bases from J, with 15 bases between. Full variable domain (missing parts from reference TRBV11-2 and TRBJ1-1): EAGVAQSPRYKIIEKRQSVAFWCNPISGHATLYWYQQILGQGPKLLIQFQNNGVVDDSQLPKDRFSAERLKGVDSTLKIQPAKLEDSAVYLCASSLVLGRTEAFFGQGTRLTVV.

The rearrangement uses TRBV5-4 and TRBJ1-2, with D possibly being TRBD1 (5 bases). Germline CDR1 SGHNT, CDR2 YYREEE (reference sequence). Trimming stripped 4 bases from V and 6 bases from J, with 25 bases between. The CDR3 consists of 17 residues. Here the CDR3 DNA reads TGTGCCAGCAGCACGGGATCCGGGACCCGAGGATCGCATGGCTACACCTTC. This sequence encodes CASSTGSGTRGSHGYTF.

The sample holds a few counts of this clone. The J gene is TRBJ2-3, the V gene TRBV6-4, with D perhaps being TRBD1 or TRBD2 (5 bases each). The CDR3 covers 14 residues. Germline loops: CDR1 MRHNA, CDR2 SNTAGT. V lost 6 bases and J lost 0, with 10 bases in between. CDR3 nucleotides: TGTGCCAGCAGCCCGGGGACGAGCACAGATACGCAGTATTTT. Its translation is CASSPGTSTDTQYF.

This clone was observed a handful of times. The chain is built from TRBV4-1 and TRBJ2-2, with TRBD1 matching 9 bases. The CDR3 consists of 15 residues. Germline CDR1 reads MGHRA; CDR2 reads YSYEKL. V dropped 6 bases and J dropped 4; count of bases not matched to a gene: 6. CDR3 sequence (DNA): TGCGCCAGCAGGGCACAGGGGGCTACCACCGGGGAGCTGTTTTTT. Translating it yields CASRAQGATTGELFF.